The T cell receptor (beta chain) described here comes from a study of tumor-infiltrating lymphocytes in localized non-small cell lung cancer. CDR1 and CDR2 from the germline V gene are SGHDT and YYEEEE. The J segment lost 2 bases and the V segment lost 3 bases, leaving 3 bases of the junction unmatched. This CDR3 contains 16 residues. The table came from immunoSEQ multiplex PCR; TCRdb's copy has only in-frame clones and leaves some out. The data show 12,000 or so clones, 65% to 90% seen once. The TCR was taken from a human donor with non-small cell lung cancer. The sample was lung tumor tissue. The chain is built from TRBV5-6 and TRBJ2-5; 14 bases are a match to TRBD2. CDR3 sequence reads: CASSWRLAGGQETQYF. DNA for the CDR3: TGTGCCAGCAGCTGGAGACTAGCGGGAGGGCAAGAGACCCAGTACTTC.